This T cell receptor (beta chain) was recorded in a study of T cells after posttransplantation cyclophosphamide. Sequencing was performed with immunoSEQ multiplex PCR; in TCRdb, only in-frame clones are kept and a portion is missing. The table lists fewer than 10,000 clones, 85% of them singletons. Germline V gene lookup returns CDR1 SGHAT and CDR2 FQNNGV. The CDR3 has 14 amino acids. The V end lost 3 bases, the J end lost 8 bases, and 13 bases lay between the germline ends. Treatment was busulfan-fludarabine conditioning, a marrow graft, and cyclophosphamide on days +3 and +4. This material consisted of PBMCs, taken after allogeneic stem cell transplant with posttransplant cyclophosphamide. The source of this sequence is a female patient between 40 and 55 years old who received an allogeneic stem cell transplant from an unrelated donor, was CMV-positive, and had no GVHD. The graft donor may have given rise to some T cells. This chain joins TRBV11-2 and TRBJ1-4; D remains unclear. The DNA of the CDR3 is TGTGCCAGCAGCTTTAGCCCCCATTCCGAAAAACTGTTTTTT. Translated: CASSFSPHSEKLFF.